This passage covers 27 T cell receptor beta chains from one sample sequenced in a study of a mutant IDH1 vaccine in newly diagnosed glioma. Clones were sequenced by immunoSEQ multiplex PCR, and TCRdb holds only the in-frame ones, with some missing. The sample yields 45,000 to 50,000 clones, roughly 91% seen once. Time point in this sample: week 35, safety follow-up. Vaccination comprised doses that each held 300 ug of mutant IDH1 20-mer peptide, plus topical imiquimod. For these receptors, no antigen is known. Sample: PBMCs, taken from a glioma patient whose treatment included an IDH1 peptide vaccine. The receptor set was obtained from a middle-aged woman with glioma.

The chain joins TRBV7-9 to TRBJ1-1; possible D gene TRBD1, 6 bases. Trimming took 5 bases from V and 12 from J, leaving 16 bases between them. The CDR3 spans 12 residues. Per the germline V gene, CDR1 is SEHNR and CDR2 is FQNEAQ (reference sequence). CDR3 sequence reads: CASSTEGGTTFF. CDR3 nucleotides: TGTGCCAGCAGCACTGAGGGGGGAACCACTTTCTTT.

This clone has only one observation. CDR3: CASSWGTGGNTDTQYF. CDR3 in DNA: TGTGCCAGCAGCTGGGGGACTGGCGGGAATACAGATACGCAGTATTTT. The genes are TRBV5-8 and TRBJ2-3, with D possibly being TRBD2 (6 bases). This CDR3 has 16 residues. V was shortened by 3 bases and J by 3 bases, with 17 bases between the two germline ends. Germline lookup yields CDR1 SGHTS and CDR2 YDEGEE.

This clone was observed a few times. This chain links TRBV7-9 with TRBJ2-1; D not certain. CDR1 is SEHNR and CDR2 is FQNEAQ in the germline V gene (reference sequence). The CDR3 extends over 13 amino acids. V lost 0 bases and J 6 bases, leaving 6 bases between the germline ends. CDR3 in amino acids: CASSLALGNEQFF. The DNA of the CDR3 is TGTGCCAGCAGCTTAGCGCTCGGCAATGAGCAGTTCTTC.

V and J are TRBV7-9 and TRBJ1-6, with D possibly TRBD1 on 5 matching bases. The CDR3 is 15 amino acids. The germline V and J ends were trimmed by 0 bases and 6 bases, with 9 bases remaining between them. Germline V lookup: CDR1 SEHNR, CDR2 FQNEAQ (reference sequence). This CDR3 reads CASSLARGFNSPLHF. The DNA for the CDR3 is TGTGCCAGCAGCTTAGCGCGGGGGTTTAATTCACCCCTCCACTTT.

The chain employs TRBV28 and TRBJ1-5, with D maybe TRBD1 (6 bases). Germline V gene lookup returns CDR1 MDHEN and CDR2 SYDVKM. V was clipped by 6 bases and J by 4 bases, with 10 bases between them. The CDR3 extends over 13 amino acids. This CDR3 reads CASRMDRNQPQHF. The CDR3 region has the DNA TGTGCCAGCAGGATGGACAGAAATCAGCCCCAGCATTTT.

This clone was recorded a few times. The chain joins TRBV7-8 to TRBJ2-5; 7 nucleotides agree with TRBD1. V lost 5 bases to trimming and J lost 3 bases; unmatched junction nucleotides: 0. The length of the CDR3 is 12 residues. From germline, CDR1 is SGHVS and CDR2 FQNEAQ. CDR3 amino acids: CASSTGEETQYF. The DNA of the CDR3 is TGTGCCAGCAGCACAGGGGAAGAGACCCAGTACTTC.

The chain joins TRBV6-6 to TRBJ2-3; D possibly uses TRBD1 or TRBD2 (5 bases each). V shed 2 bases and J shed 1 base, with 7 bases lying between them. The CDR3 consists of 14 residues. From germline, CDR1 is MNHNY and CDR2 SVGAGI (reference sequence). The CDR3 protein is CASSYGGGTDTQYF. CDR3 coding DNA: TGTGCCAGCAGTTACGGGGGTGGCACAGATACGCAGTATTTT.

The chain joins TRBV19 to TRBJ1-2, with TRBD1 matching over 10 bases. CDR1 LNHDA and CDR2 SQIVND come from the germline V gene (reference sequence). The CDR3 contains 15 residues. V lost 4 bases to trimming and J lost 5 bases; unmatched junction nucleotides: 7. The CDR3 bases are TGTGCCAGTAGTAAAGGGACAGGGGCGAATTATGGCTACACCTTC. Its translation: CASSKGTGANYGYTF.

This clone was observed once. The chain links TRBV4-3 to TRBJ1-5; no clear D gene. This CDR3 spans 15 amino acids. Trimming left V 0 bases short and J 0 bases short, with 6 bases between. Germline V gene data show CDR1 as LGHNA and CDR2 as YSLEER. The CDR3 coding sequence is TGCGCCAGCAGCCAAGACGGTGATAGCAATCAGCCCCAGCATTTT. Translated, it gives CASSQDGDSNQPQHF.

This clone has a single count. This chain links TRBV5-1 with TRBJ2-7; D gene ambiguous. The CDR3 extends over 12 amino acids. V lost 5 bases and J 6 bases, leaving 12 bases between the germline ends. Germline loops: CDR1 SGHRS, CDR2 YFSETQ. CDR3 nucleotides: TGCGCCAGCAGGCCCTACGTGGGCGAGCAGTACTTC. This codes for CASRPYVGEQYF.

CDR3 in amino acids: CASSYWGEQYF. CDR3 bases: TGTGCCAGCAGTTACTGGGGCGAGCAGTACTTC. The chain couples TRBV6-6 to TRBJ2-7; D is undetermined. Per the germline V gene, CDR1 is MNHNY and CDR2 is SVGAGI (reference sequence). The V and J ends lost 1 base and 6 bases respectively, with 4 bases between them. The CDR3 consists of 11 residues.

The chain has TRBV19 and TRBJ1-4; D is possibly TRBD1 (5 bases). This CDR3 is built from 13 residues. Germline V lookup: CDR1 LNHDA, CDR2 SQIVND (reference sequence). With 11 bases removed from V and 3 bases from J, the gap between germline ends came to 13 bases. The CDR3 protein is CASSDMSNEKLFF. For the CDR3, the DNA is TGTGCCTCTTCGGACATGTCTAATGAAAAACTGTTTTTT.

V gene TRBV5-1 combines with J gene TRBJ1-5; 8 bases are a match to TRBD1. CDR3 length: 17 amino acids. V shed 0 bases and J 2 bases; nucleotides not matched to a gene: 7. Germline loops: CDR1 SGHRS, CDR2 YFSETQ. CDR3 amino acids: CASSLVPIQGGNQPQHF. CDR3 nucleotides: TGCGCCAGCAGCTTGGTCCCCATACAGGGGGGCAATCAGCCCCAGCATTTT.

The V call is TRBV16, the J call TRBJ2-7; a possible D gene is TRBD1 (5 bases). This CDR3 is built from 19 residues. Trimming took off 7 bases at V and 1 base at J, with 29 bases between the two ends. CDR1 is KGHSY, CDR2 FQNENV, per germline. The CDR3 region is CASTSTVPPGETVSYEQYF. CDR3 DNA: TGTGCCAGCACAAGTACCGTCCCGCCCGGCGAGACAGTGTCCTACGAGCAGTACTTC.

Note on this clone: Other DNA sequences in this sample translate to the same CDR3. The gene calls are TRBV10-2 and TRBJ2-1, with 9 bases that match TRBD2. The trim removed 2 bases at V and 6 bases at J, leaving 5 bases unmatched. This CDR3 spans 15 amino acids. Germline values: CDR1 WSHSY, CDR2 SAAADI. The CDR3 DNA reads as TGCGCCAGCAGTGAGCGTGTAGCGGGAGTCAATGAGCAGTTCTTC. It is translated as CASSERVAGVNEQFF.

The V and J genes are TRBV30 and TRBJ2-5, with 8 bases fitting TRBD1. The J call may be in error: the DNA end matches TRBJ2-7 better. The germline gives CDR1 GTSNPN, CDR2 SVGIG (reference sequence). The CDR3 length is 14 residues. CDR3 amino acids: CAWSPDRGGYEQYF. The CDR3 DNA reads TGTGCCTGGAGTCCCGACAGGGGTGGCTACGAGCAGTACTTC.

The chain joins TRBV18 to TRBJ2-7; D is unresolved. This CDR3 has 13 residues. Germline V lookup: CDR1 KGHSH, CDR2 LQKENI. The V end was cut by 3 bases, the J end by 0 bases, with 6 bases between. As DNA, the CDR3 is TGTGCCAGCTCACCCTCGGGCTCCTACGAGCAGTACTTC. It encodes CASSPSGSYEQYF. Complete variable domain (other parts from reference TRBV18 and TRBJ2-7): NAGVMQNPRHLVRRRGQEARLRCSPMKGHSHVYWYRQLPEEGLKFMVYLQKENIIDESGMPKERFSAEFPKEGPSILRIQQVVRGDSAAYFCASSPSGSYEQYFGPGTRLTVT.

J is TRBJ2-1 and V is TRBV6-1; tentatively, D is TRBD2 (5 bases). Germline V lookup: CDR1 MNHNS, CDR2 SASEGT. The CDR3 sequence is 15 residues long. V was clipped by 8 bases and J by 1 base, with 15 bases between them. Here the CDR3 reads CASRTSGWSYNEQFF. In DNA form, the CDR3 reads TGTGCCAGCCGAACTAGTGGTTGGTCCTACAATGAGCAGTTCTTC.

The CDR3 region has the DNA TGCGCCAGCAGCCCGGGGGGACTAGGGGCCTACGAGCAGTACTTC. Translating gives CASSPGGLGAYEQYF. The V gene is TRBV5-1, the J gene TRBJ2-7; TRBD2 matches at 8 bases. This CDR3 contains 15 residues. V lost 4 bases to trimming and J lost 2 bases; unmatched junction nucleotides: 8. CDR1 SGHRS and CDR2 YFSETQ come from the germline V gene.

This clone was counted only a few times. This chain joins TRBV30 and TRBJ2-7; a possible D gene is TRBD1 (5 bases). The CDR3 consists of 12 residues. Germline V gives CDR1 GTSNPN, CDR2 SVGIG (reference sequence). Trimming shortened V by 2 bases and J by 3 bases, and 8 bases separated the two germline ends. Here the CDR3 DNA reads TGTGCCTGGAGTTTAGGGGACTACGAGCAGTACTTC. It codes for CAWSLGDYEQYF. Together with reference TRBV30 and TRBJ2-7, the CDR3 gives the full variable domain: SQTIHQWPATLVQPVGSPLSLECTVEGTSNPNLYWYRQAAGRGLQLLFYSVGIGQISSEVPQNLSASRPQDRQFILSSKKLLLSDSGFYLCAWSLGDYEQYFGPGTRLTVT.

The V call is TRBV7-9, the J call TRBJ1-5; no clear D gene. The V end was cut by 6 bases, the J end by 7 bases, with 10 bases between. This CDR3 is 12 amino acids long. Per the germline V gene, CDR1 is SEHNR and CDR2 is FQNEAQ (reference sequence). The CDR3 spells CASRLGGQPQHF. The CDR3 DNA is TGTGCCAGCAGACTTGGCGGCCAGCCCCAGCATTTT.

The chain uses TRBV7-9 and TRBJ1-2, with TRBD1 identical over 10 bases. Unmatched junction bases numbered 13, after V lost 8 bases and J lost 1 base. Germline V gives CDR1 SEHNR, CDR2 FQNEAQ (reference sequence). The CDR3 is 17 residues long. This chain's CDR3 is CASYGTGADSLNYGYTF. CDR3 in DNA: TGTGCCAGCTATGGGACAGGGGCTGACTCCCTTAACTATGGCTACACCTTC.

The V and J genes are TRBV4-2 and TRBJ1-4, with D uncertain. The CDR3 contains 14 residues. V dropped 2 bases and J dropped 8 bases, with 12 bases sitting between them. Germline lookup yields CDR1 LGHNA and CDR2 YNFKEQ. The CDR3 protein is CASSQPQGNEKLFF. CDR3 nucleotide sequence: TGTGCCAGCAGCCAACCCCAAGGGAACGAAAAACTGTTTTTT.

In DNA, the CDR3 is TGTGCCAGCAGCTTCAACAGGGGGCCGGAAGCTTTCTTT. It is translated as CASSFNRGPEAFF. The rearrangement links TRBV5-4 to TRBJ1-1; 9 bases are a match to TRBD1. This CDR3 comprises 13 residues. Germline-derived CDR1 and CDR2 are SGHNT and YYREEE (reference sequence). V lost 2 bases, J lost 8 bases, and 4 bases stayed unmatched.

This chain uses TRBV15 with TRBJ2-3; D not resolved. CDR3 length: 17 amino acids. The V gene lost 0 bases and the J gene lost 0 bases, with 13 bases spanning the gap. Germline assignment: CDR1 LNHNV and CDR2 YYDKDF (reference sequence). For the CDR3, the DNA is TGTGCCACCAGCAGAGATTTAGTAGGAAGGAGCACAGATACGCAGTATTTT. Protein sequence: CATSRDLVGRSTDTQYF. Full variable domain (outside the CDR3, taken from reference TRBV15 and TRBJ2-3): DAMVIQNPRYQVTQFGKPVTLSCSQTLNHNVMYWYQQKSSQAPKLLFHYYDKDFNNEADTPDNFQSRRPNTSFCFLDIRSPGLGDTAMYLCATSRDLVGRSTDTQYFGPGTRLTVL.

The V and J genes are TRBV9 and TRBJ1-2, with 8 bases lining up with TRBD1. This CDR3 has 18 residues. CDR1 and CDR2 (germline): SGDLS, YYNGEE. The trim removed 0 bases at V and 7 bases at J, leaving 17 bases unmatched. This CDR3 reads CASSVVGSGGSRLGGYTF. CDR3 nucleotide sequence: TGTGCCAGCAGCGTAGTAGGGTCAGGGGGCAGCCGCCTGGGTGGCTACACCTTC.

V gene TRBV2 combines with J gene TRBJ1-5; D unresolved. Trimming cost V 8 bases and J 0 bases, with 8 bases left between them. Germline-derived CDR1 and CDR2 are SNHLY and FYNNEI. There are 13 residues in the CDR3. CDR3: CASEVTSNQPQHF. Here the CDR3 DNA reads TGTGCCAGCGAGGTGACTAGCAATCAGCCCCAGCATTTT.